This T cell receptor (beta chain) was obtained from a study of metastatic and nonmetastatic thyroid tumors. Not a single patient had been given any form of treatment at any point before undergoing thyroid surgery. CDR1 SGHTA and CDR2 FQGNSA come from the germline V gene. Trimming shortened V by 2 bases and J by 3 bases, and 13 bases separated the two germline ends. This CDR3 is 15 amino acids long. TCRdb reassembled clones from the PCR reads with MiXCR. The table lists under 25,000 clones, roughly 23% of them singletons. The sequence derives from a female donor with papillary thyroid cancer or a benign thyroid nodule (not recorded which). Some clones in this sample may be carry-over from other donors' samples. The genes are TRBV7-2 and TRBJ1-2; D remains unclear. The sequencing sample was made of adjacent normal tissue. The CDR3, as DNA: TGTGCCAGCAGCTTATACGGGTCGGAATACTATGGCTACACCTTC. Translated: CASSLYGSEYYGYTF. Drawing the rest from reference TRBV7-2 and TRBJ1-2, the complete variable domain is GAGVSQSPSNKVTEKGKDVELRCDPISGHTALYWYRQSLGQGLEFLIYFQGNSAPDKSGLPSDRFSAERTGGSVSTLTIQRTQQEDSAVYLCASSLYGSEYYGYTFGSGTRLTVV.